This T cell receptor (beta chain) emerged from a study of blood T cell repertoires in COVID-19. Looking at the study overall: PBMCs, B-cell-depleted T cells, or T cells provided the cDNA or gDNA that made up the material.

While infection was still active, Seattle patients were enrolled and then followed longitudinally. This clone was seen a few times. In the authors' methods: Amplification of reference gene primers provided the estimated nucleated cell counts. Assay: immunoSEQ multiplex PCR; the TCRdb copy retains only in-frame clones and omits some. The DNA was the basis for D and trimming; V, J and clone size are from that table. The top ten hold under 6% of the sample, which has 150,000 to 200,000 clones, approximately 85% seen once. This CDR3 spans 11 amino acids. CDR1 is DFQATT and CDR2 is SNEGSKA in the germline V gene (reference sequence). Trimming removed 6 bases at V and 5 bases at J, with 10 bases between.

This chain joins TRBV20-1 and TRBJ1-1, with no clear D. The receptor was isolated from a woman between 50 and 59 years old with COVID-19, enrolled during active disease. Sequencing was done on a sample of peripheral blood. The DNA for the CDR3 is TGCAGTGCAGTCCTAGGTACTGAAGCTTTCTTT. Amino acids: CSAVLGTEAFF.